The rows below give T cell receptor beta chains drawn from one sample of a study of shared clonotypes between healthy human individuals. Repertoires were generated with immunoSEQ multiplex PCR, while TCRdb's copy carries only in-frame clones and drops some. The table includes about 2 million clones, approximately 95% detected once. What was sequenced was naive CD8+ T cells sorted from blood. These receptors came from a man aged 18 to 30 in good health. The CDR3 runs from the conserved cysteine through the conserved F or W. D genes are given only for firm matches. Expanded clones get a size class; other rows say once, few or many, or leave the size out.

>TRBV10-3|.|.|13|TRBJ1-5
TGTGCCATCAGTACGGGGGGAAATCAGCCCCAGCATTTT
CAISTGGNQPQHF
>TRBV6-1|.|.|16|TRBJ1-2
TGTGCCAGCAGTGCTGACCCAGACCCGGGTGGCTATGGCTACACCTTC
CASSADPDPGGYGYTF
>TRBV6-1|.|TRBD1|14|TRBJ1-1
TGTGCCAGCAGTGACTTCGACAGGGAGTATGAAGCTTTCTTT
CASSDFDREYEAFF
>TRBV2|.|.|16|TRBJ2-5
TGTGCCAGCAGGGAAATCCGGGACGTCGGAAAAGAGACCCAGTACTTC
CASREIRDVGKETQYF
>TRBV6-4|.|.|13|TRBJ2-2
TGTGCCAGCAGTGACTCCGACACCGGGGAGCTGTTTTTT
CASSDSDTGELFF
>TRBV27|.|.|17|TRBJ2-2
TGTGCCAGCAGTTTAATCTCGGGGGGCTGGGACACCGGGGAGCTGTTTTTT
CASSLISGGWDTGELFF
>TRBV7-6|.|TRBD2|16|TRBJ2-2
TGTGCCAGCAGCTTAGTATCCGGGGGGTCCACCGGGGAGCTGTTTTTT
CASSLVSGGSTGELFF
>TRBV27|.|.|15|TRBJ1-1
TGTGCCAGCAGTTTATTATTCGGGGGCATCACTGAAGCTTTCTTT
CASSLLFGGITEAFF
>TRBV5-1|.|.|15|TRBJ1-1
TGCGCCAGCAGCTCCAGAAACCGGGCCCATGGGGAGGCTTTCTTT
CASSSRNRAHGEAFF
>TRBV5-6|.|.|16|TRBJ2-1
TGTGCCAGCAGCAGGAGACAGACCCTCTCCTACAATGAGCAGTTCTTC
CASSRRQTLSYNEQFF
>TRBV6-5|once|.|14|TRBJ2-5
TGTGCCAGCAGTCGTCGCGCAGGGCAAGAGACCCAGTACTTC
CASSRRAGQETQYF
>TRBV5-1|.|.|12|TRBJ2-7
TGCGCCAGCAGCACCACAGGGTACGAGCAGTACTTC
CASSTTGYEQYF
>TRBV10-1|.|TRBD2|15|TRBJ2-7
TGCGCCAGCAGTATCACCGGGACTAGCGATTACGAGCAGTACTTC
CASSITGTSDYEQYF
>TRBV28|.|TRBD1|13|TRBJ1-2
TGTGCCAGCAGTTTTACAGGGGCCTATGGCTACACCTTC
CASSFTGAYGYTF
>TRBV19|.|TRBD1|15|TRBJ1-6
TGTGCCAGTAGTATCGACAGGGACTATAATTCACCCCTCCACTTT
CASSIDRDYNSPLHF
>TRBV5-4|.|.|15|TRBJ2-5
TGTGCCAGCAGCTTGAGCTGGGGGCCTGCGGAGACCCAGTACTTC
CASSLSWGPAETQYF
>TRBV13|.|.|17|TRBJ2-1
TGTGCCAGCAGCTTAGTTCTGGGTAGCGGTGACAATAATGAGCAGTTCTTC
CASSLVLGSGDNNEQFF
>TRBV7-9|.|.|18|TRBJ1-1
TGTGCCAGCAGCCCTACCGGGGCCTTAGGGAGGGGTTACACTGAAGCTTTCTTT
CASSPTGALGRGYTEAFF
>TRBV7-9|.|.|11|TRBJ2-5
TGTGCCAGCAGTCTAGGGGGTTGGCGGTACTTC
CASSLGGWRYF
>TRBV5-1|.|TRBD1|20|TRBJ2-1
TGCGCCAGCAGCTTTGGTCCCGGGACAGGGGGCAATCGACCCTACAATGAGCAGTTCTTC
CASSFGPGTGGNRPYNEQFF
>TRBV6-1|.|.|13|TRBJ1-1
TGTGCCAGCAGTGAAGCCAGGGGTCCTGAAGCTTTCTTT
CASSEARGPEAFF
>TRBV30|.|.|13|TRBJ1-2
TGTGCCTGGACCGATACAGGATTCGATGGCTACACCTTC
CAWTDTGFDGYTF
>TRBV19|.|TRBD2|14|TRBJ2-1
TGTGCCAGTAGCGAAGCGGGGATCTTCAATGAGCAGTTCTTC
CASSEAGIFNEQFF
>TRBV7-9|.|.|19|TRBJ1-6
TGTGCCAGCAGCCATACAGGGATAAATCCGACATTGGATTATTCACCCCTCCACTTT
CASSHTGINPTLDYSPLHF
>TRBV4-1|.|.|13|TRBJ1-2
TGCGCCAGCAGCCAAGGACTCGTGGATGGCTACACCTTC
CASSQGLVDGYTF
>TRBV25-1|.|TRBD1|14|TRBJ2-7
TGTGCCAGCAGTGAGACAGGGGAAAGCTACGAGCAGTACTTC
CASSETGESYEQYF
>TRBV28|.|.|12|TRBJ1-1
TGTGCCAGCAGTTTAGGGGCGACTGAAGCTTTCTTT
CASSLGATEAFF
>TRBV11-2|.|.|13|TRBJ1-1
TGTGCCAGCAGCTTAATGGAGGCCGCTGAAGCTTTCTTT
CASSLMEAAEAFF
>TRBV7-9|.|.|13|TRBJ1-1
TGTGCCAGCAGCCCGTCCGTGGGAACTGAAGCTTTCTTT
CASSPSVGTEAFF
>TRBV27|.|TRBD2|14|TRBJ2-3
TGTGCCAGCAGTGTAGTAGCGGGGGGACAGTCGCAGTATTTT
CASSVVAGGQSQYF
>TRBV15|.|TRBD2|17|TRBJ2-2
TGTGCCACCAGCAGAGATCAGCCGGGAGGAATAACCGGGGAGCTGTTTTTT
CATSRDQPGGITGELFF
>TRBV6-6|.|.|15|TRBJ2-1
TGTGCCAGCAGTGAGGGGCGGAGCTCCTACAATGAGCAGTTCTTC
CASSEGRSSYNEQFF
>TRBV19|.|.|14|TRBJ1-1
TGTGCCAGTAGTCTTGACACCGAGAACACTGAAGCTTTCTTT
CASSLDTENTEAFF
>TRBV11-2|.|.|13|TRBJ2-5
TGTGCCAGCAGCTTAGAAGCCGCCCAGACCCAGTACTTC
CASSLEAAQTQYF
>TRBV4-3|.|.|12|TRBJ1-4
TGCGCCAGCAGCCAAGATTTCGAAAAACTGTTTTTT
CASSQDFEKLFF
>TRBV9|.|TRBD1|13|TRBJ1-2
TGTGCCAGCACCGGACAGGGGCTGGATGGCTACACCTTC
CASTGQGLDGYTF
>TRBV5-1|.|TRBD1|16|TRBJ1-1
TGCGCCAGCAGCTTGGGGTACACGACAGGGACGACTGAAGCTTTCTTT
CASSLGYTTGTTEAFF
>TRBV4-1|.|.|14|TRBJ2-7
TGCGCCAGCAGCCCGGTCGGGCAAACCTACGAGCAGTACTTC
CASSPVGQTYEQYF
>TRBV18|.|TRBD1|15|TRBJ2-5
TGTGCCAGCTCACCAGGACAGGGGGCGGGAGAGACCCAGTACTTC
CASSPGQGAGETQYF
>TRBV28|.|TRBD1|18|TRBJ2-3
TGTGCCAGCAGTTACCCGCTTGGACAGGGAGTTTCGACAGATACGCAGTATTTT
CASSYPLGQGVSTDTQYF
>TRBV27|.|.|12|TRBJ2-7
TGTGCCAGCAGCTCCCGCTGGTCCGAGCAGTACTTC
CASSSRWSEQYF
>TRBV5-1|.|TRBD1|16|TRBJ2-5
TGCGCCAGCAGCTTTACCTGGACAGGGTCTGAGGAGACCCAGTACTTC
CASSFTWTGSEETQYF
>TRBV6-5|.|.|16|TRBJ2-1
TGTGCCAGCAGTTACTCGTTGGCCACTCTTTCCAATGAGCAGTTCTTC
CASSYSLATLSNEQFF